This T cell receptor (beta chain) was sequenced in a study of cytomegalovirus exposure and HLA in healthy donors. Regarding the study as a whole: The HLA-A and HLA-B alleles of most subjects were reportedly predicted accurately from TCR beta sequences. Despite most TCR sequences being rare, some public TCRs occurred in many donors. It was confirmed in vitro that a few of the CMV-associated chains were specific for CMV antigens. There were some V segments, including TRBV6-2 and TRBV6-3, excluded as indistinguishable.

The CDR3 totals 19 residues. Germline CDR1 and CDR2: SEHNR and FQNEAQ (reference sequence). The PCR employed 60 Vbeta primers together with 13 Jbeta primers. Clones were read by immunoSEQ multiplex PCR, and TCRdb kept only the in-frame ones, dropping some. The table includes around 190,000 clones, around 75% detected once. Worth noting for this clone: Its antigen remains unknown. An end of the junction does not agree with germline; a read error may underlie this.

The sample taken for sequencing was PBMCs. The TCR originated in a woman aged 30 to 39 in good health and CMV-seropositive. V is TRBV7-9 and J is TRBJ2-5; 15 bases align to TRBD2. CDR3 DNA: TGTTCCAGCAGCTTAGCCCGCCGGACTAGCGGGAGGGCCGGGGAGACCCAGTACTTC. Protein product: CSSSLARRTSGRAGETQYF.